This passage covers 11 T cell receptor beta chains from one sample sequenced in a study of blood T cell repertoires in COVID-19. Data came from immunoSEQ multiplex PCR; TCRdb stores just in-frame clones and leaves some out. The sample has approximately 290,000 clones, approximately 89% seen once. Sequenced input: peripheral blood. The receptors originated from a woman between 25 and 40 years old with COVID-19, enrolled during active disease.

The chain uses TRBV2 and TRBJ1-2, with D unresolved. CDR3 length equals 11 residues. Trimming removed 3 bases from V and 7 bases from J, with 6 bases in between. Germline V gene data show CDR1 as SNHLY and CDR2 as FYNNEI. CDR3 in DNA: TGTGCCAGCAGTGATAGTGGTGGCTACACCTTC. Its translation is CASSDSGGYTF.

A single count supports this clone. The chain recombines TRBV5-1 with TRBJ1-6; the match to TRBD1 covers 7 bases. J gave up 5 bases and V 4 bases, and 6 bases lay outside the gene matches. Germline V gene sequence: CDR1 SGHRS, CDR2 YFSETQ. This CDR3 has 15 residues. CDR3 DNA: TGCGCCAGCAGCGAACAGGGGACGAATAATTCACCCCTCCACTTT. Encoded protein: CASSEQGTNNSPLHF.

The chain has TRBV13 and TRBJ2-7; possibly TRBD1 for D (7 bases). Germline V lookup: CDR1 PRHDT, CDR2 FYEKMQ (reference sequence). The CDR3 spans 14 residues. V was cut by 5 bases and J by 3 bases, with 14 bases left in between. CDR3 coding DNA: TGTGCCAGCAGCCCGGGGGACAGCCACTACGAGCAGTACTTC. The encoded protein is CASSPGDSHYEQYF.

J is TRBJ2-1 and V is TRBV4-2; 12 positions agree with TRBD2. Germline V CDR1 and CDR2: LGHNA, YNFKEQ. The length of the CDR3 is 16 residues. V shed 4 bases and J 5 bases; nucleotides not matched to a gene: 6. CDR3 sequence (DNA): TGTGCCAGCAGCCCAAGACTAGCGGGGGCGAACAATGAGCAGTTCTTC. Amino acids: CASSPRLAGANNEQFF.

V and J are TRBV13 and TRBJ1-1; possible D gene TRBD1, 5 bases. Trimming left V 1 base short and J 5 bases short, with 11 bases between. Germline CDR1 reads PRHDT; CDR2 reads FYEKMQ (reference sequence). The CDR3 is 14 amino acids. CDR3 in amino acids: CASSLVPGLTEAFF. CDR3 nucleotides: TGTGCCAGCAGCTTAGTTCCAGGGTTGACTGAAGCTTTCTTT.

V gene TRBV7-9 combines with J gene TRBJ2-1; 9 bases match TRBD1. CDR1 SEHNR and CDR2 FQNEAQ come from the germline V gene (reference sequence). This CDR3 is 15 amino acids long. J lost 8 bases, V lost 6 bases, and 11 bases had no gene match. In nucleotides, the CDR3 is TGTGCCAGCAGACCGACAGGGGGGGGTTCGTATGAGCAGTTCTTC. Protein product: CASRPTGGGSYEQFF.

The CDR3 reads CASSFGTGRGETQYF. The CDR3, as DNA: TGTGCCAGCAGCTTCGGGACAGGGCGAGGGGAGACCCAGTACTTC. This sequence joins TRBV11-3 and TRBJ2-5, with 9 bases identical to TRBD1. CDR3 length: 15 residues. The V gene's germline CDR1 is SGHNT and CDR2 YENEEA. V lost 3 bases and J lost 5; bases outside the gene matches: 7.

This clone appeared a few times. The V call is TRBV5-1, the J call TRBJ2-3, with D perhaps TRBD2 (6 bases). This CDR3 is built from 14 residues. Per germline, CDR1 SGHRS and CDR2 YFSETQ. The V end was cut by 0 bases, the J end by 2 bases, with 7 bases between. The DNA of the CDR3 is TGCGCCAGCAGCTTGGGACTAGTCACAGATACGCAGTATTTT. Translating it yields CASSLGLVTDTQYF.

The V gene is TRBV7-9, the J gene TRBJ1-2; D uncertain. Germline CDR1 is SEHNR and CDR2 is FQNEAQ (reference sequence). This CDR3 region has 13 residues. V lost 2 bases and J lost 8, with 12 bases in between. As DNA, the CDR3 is TGTGCCAGCAGCTTACAGGACTCACGCGGCTACACCTTC. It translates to CASSLQDSRGYTF.

CDR3 nucleotide sequence: TGTGCCAGTAGGTGGGACAGGGGAGACACTGAAGCTTTCTTT. Protein product: CASRWDRGDTEAFF. The chain is built from TRBV19 and TRBJ1-1; 10 bases agree with TRBD1. CDR3 length: 14 residues. V lost 6 bases to trimming and J lost 3 bases; unmatched junction nucleotides: 4. Germline V CDR1 and CDR2: LNHDA, SQIVND (reference sequence).

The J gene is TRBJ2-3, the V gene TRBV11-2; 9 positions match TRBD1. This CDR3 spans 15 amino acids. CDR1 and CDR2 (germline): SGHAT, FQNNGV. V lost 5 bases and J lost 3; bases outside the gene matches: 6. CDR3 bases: TGTGCCAGCAGCGAAACAGGGGGCGCGACAGATACGCAGTATTTT. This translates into CASSETGGATDTQYF.